This T cell receptor beta chain was captured in a study of blood T cell repertoires in COVID-19. Study at large: Some COVID-19 samples were acute and others convalescent; all came from the United States, Italy and Spain. Sample material is recorded as cDNA or gDNA derived from T cells, B-cell-depleted T cells, or PBMCs.

CDR1 and CDR2 from the germline V gene are MNHEY and SMNVEV (reference sequence). CDR3 size: 15 residues. V trimming: 3 bases; J trimming: 6 bases; junction bases outside the gene matches: 10. Study processing details: Estimated nucleated cell counts came from reference gene primer amplification. The table came from immunoSEQ multiplex PCR; TCRdb's copy has only in-frame clones and leaves some out. V and J calls and clone size are those listed in that table; D and trimming were worked out from the DNA. The sample has 150,000 to 200,000 clones; approximately 81% are singletons. This clonotype originated in a human donor with acute or convalescent COVID-19. The donor label of this sample is uncertain. Material for sequencing was peripheral blood. This chain uses TRBV27 with TRBJ2-7; TRBD1 agrees at 8 bases. The CDR3 loop is CASSFRDRPVAEQYF. Written as DNA, the CDR3 is TGTGCCAGCAGTTTTAGGGACAGGCCGGTTGCCGAGCAGTACTTC.